What follows are 9 T cell receptor beta chains derived from one specimen sequenced in a study of T cells after yellow fever vaccination. TCRdb fed the 5' RACE reads into MiXCR, producing one record per CDR3 protein. Of 250,000 to 400,000 distinct CDR3 sequences in the sample, over 4% are singletons; the top ten hold under 30%. The material sequenced was PBMCs, taken 5 days after the yellow fever booster vaccination. The receptors were gathered from a man aged 18 to 29 who received the YFV17D yellow fever vaccine.

This clonotype was counted only a few times. The chain couples TRBV21-1 to TRBJ1-2; the D segment call TRBD1 is taken from the table without a DNA check. TRBV21-1 is given as a pseudogene. The CDR3 contains 19 residues. In nucleotides, the CDR3 is TGTGCCAGCAGCAAGGGATTTGGCCAGCGGCCCGGGGCTAACTATGGCTACACCTTC. Protein: CASSKGFGQRPGANYGYTF.

This clonotype turned up a few times. The chain recombines TRBV5-1 with TRBJ2-7; TRBD1 matches at 9 bases. The CDR3 sequence is 15 residues long. Trimming cost V 6 bases and J 6 bases; bases outside gene matches: 13. CDR1 is SGHRS and CDR2 is YFSETQ in the germline V gene. CDR3 protein: CASTSGRTGEVEQYF. The DNA of the CDR3 is TGCGCCAGCACTTCTGGGAGGACAGGGGAGGTCGAGCAGTACTTC.

This clonotype was picked up many times. J is TRBJ2-7 and V is TRBV7-2; D uncertain. The CDR3 contains 14 residues. V gave up 4 bases and J gave up 3 bases, with 13 bases separating them. CDR1 SGHTA and CDR2 FQGNSA come from the germline V gene. CDR3 in amino acids: CASSSPGGGYEQYF. The CDR3 nucleotides read TGTGCCAGCAGCTCCCCCGGCGGCGGCTACGAGCAGTACTTC.

This clonotype was picked up many times. This chain uses TRBV5-1 with TRBJ1-3; D unclear. The CDR3 is 14 amino acids. Germline V gives CDR1 SGHRS, CDR2 YFSETQ. V lost 4 bases and J lost 2, with 10 bases in between. The CDR3 reads CASSPATTGNTIYF. CDR3 DNA: TGCGCCAGCAGCCCGGCAACAACTGGAAACACCATATATTTT.

This clonotype showed up just a few times. V usage is TRBV4-3 and J usage is TRBJ2-3; D is uncertain. V was clipped by 1 base and J by 4 bases, with 9 bases between them. Germline V gene sequence: CDR1 LGHNA, CDR2 YSLEER. The CDR3 runs 14 residues. The CDR3 spells CASSQVGRSDTQYF. CDR3 DNA sequence: TGCGCCAGCAGCCAAGTTGGGCGCTCAGATACGCAGTATTTT.

This rearrangement joins TRBV7-2 to TRBJ2-5; 9 bases align to TRBD2. CDR1 is SGHTA, CDR2 FQGNSA, per germline. V lost 4 bases and J lost 7; bases outside the gene matches: 4. The CDR3 consists of 13 residues. This CDR3 is CASSSGLASTQYF. As DNA, the CDR3 is TGTGCCAGCAGCTCGGGACTAGCCTCGACCCAGTACTTC. Drawing the rest from reference TRBV7-2 and TRBJ2-5, the complete variable domain is GAGVSQSPSNKVTEKGKDVELRCDPISGHTALYWYRQSLGQGLEFLIYFQGNSAPDKSGLPSDRFSAERTGGSVSTLTIQRTQQEDSAVYLCASSSGLASTQYFGPGTRLLVL.

This chain links TRBV7-9 with TRBJ2-1; D may be TRBD2 (5 bases). The V end lost 5 bases, the J end lost 8 bases, and 13 bases lay between the germline ends. The CDR3 contains 13 residues. Germline V gene sequence: CDR1 SEHNR, CDR2 FQNEAQ (reference sequence). The CDR3 loop reads CASSPVGGYEQFF. The CDR3 nucleotides are TGTGCCAGCAGCCCCGTCGGAGGCTATGAGCAGTTCTTC.

This sequence joins TRBV6-6 and TRBJ1-6, with 8 bases matching TRBD1. V lost 5 bases, J lost 2 bases, and 11 bases stayed unmatched. The germline V gene has CDR1 MNHNY and CDR2 SVGAGI (reference sequence). The length of the CDR3 is 18 residues. CDR3 residues: CASSRVTGGRTYNSPLHF. The CDR3 nucleotides read TGTGCCAGCAGTAGGGTCACAGGGGGTCGCACCTATAATTCACCCCTCCACTTT.

This clonotype was counted a few times. The chain links TRBV7-2 to TRBJ2-7, with 11 bases lining up with TRBD2. CDR1 is SGHTA, CDR2 FQGNSA, per germline. V gave up 3 bases and J gave up 0 bases; unmatched junction bases: 1. This CDR3 is 15 amino acids long. As DNA, the CDR3 is TGTGCCAGCAGCTTGGGACTAGCGGACTCCTACGAGCAGTACTTC. Translating it yields CASSLGLADSYEQYF.